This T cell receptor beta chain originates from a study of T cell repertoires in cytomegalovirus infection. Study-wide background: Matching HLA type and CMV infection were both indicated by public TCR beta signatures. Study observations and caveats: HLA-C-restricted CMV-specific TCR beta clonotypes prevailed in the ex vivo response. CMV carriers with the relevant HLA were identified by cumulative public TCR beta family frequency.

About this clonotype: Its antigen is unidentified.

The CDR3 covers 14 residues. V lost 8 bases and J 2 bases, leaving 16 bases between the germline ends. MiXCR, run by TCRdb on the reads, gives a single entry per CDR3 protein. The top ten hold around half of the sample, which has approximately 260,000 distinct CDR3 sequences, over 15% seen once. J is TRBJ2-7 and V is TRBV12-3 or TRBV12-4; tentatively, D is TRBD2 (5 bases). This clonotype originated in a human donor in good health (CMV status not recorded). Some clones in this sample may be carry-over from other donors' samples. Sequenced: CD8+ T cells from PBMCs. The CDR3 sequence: CASGPGISPYEQYF. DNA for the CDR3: TGTGCCAGCGGACCCGGGATCAGTCCCTACGAGCAGTACTTC.